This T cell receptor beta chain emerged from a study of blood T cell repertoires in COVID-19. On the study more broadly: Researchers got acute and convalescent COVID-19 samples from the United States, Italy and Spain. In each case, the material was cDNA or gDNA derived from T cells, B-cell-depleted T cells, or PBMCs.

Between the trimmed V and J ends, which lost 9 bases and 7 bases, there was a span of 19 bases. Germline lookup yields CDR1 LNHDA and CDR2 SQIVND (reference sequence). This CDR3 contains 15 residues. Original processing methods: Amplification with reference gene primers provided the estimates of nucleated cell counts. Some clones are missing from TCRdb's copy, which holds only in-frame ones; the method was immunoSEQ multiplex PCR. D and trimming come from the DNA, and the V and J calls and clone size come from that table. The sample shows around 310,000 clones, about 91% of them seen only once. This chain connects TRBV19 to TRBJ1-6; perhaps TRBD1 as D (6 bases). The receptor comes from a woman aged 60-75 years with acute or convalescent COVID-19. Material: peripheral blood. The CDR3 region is CARTWDKSGNSPLHF. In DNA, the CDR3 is TGTGCCAGAACCTGGGACAAATCGGGGAATTCACCCCTCCACTTT.